Listed below are T cell receptor beta chains from one sample, sequenced in a study of T cell repertoires in cytomegalovirus infection. TCRdb re-called the reads with MiXCR, one entry per CDR3 protein. The sample gives around 47,000 distinct CDR3 sequences, about 19% of which show up once; roughly 77% is in the top ten. Their antigens remain unidentified. Sequencing was performed on CD8+ T cells from cultured PBMCs, taken from culture after CMV antigen stimulation. All receptors derive from a human donor in good health (CMV status not recorded). Some clones in this sample may be carry-over from other donors' samples. The CDR3 runs from the conserved cysteine through the conserved F or W. The D gene is left open where the match is weak. The listing skips clone size in some rows; elsewhere it reads once, few, many or a size class.

TRBV27	few	NA	TRBJ1-1	TGTGCCAGCAGTTTGGTCCACCGTACTGAAGCTTTCTTT	CASSLVHRTEAFF
TRBV11-2	few	NA	TRBJ1-1	TGTGCCAGCAGCTTGTACAGGTCTGAGGGCACTGAAGCTTTCTTT	CASSLYRSEGTEAFF
TRBV7-2	many	TRBD1	TRBJ2-7	TGTGCCAGCAGCCATGGGACAGGGAGCGAGCAGTACTTC	CASSHGTGSEQYF
TRBV7-2	NA	NA	TRBJ1-3	TGTGCCAGCAGCTTGTCAGGGCGTAGGCTGACCTCTGGAAACACCATATATTTT	CASSLSGRRLTSGNTIYF
TRBV27	few	TRBD2	TRBJ2-1	TGTGCCAGCAGCAACGGACTAGCCAACAATGAGCAGTTCTTC	CASSNGLANNEQFF
TRBV27	NA	TRBD1	TRBJ2-7	TGTGCCAGCGCCTCGGGACAGCGCTACGAGCAGTACTTC	CASASGQRYEQYF
TRBV15	NA	TRBD1	TRBJ2-5	TGTGCCACCAGCATAGGACAGGGCCAAGAGACCCAGTACTTC	CATSIGQGQETQYF
TRBV7-2	NA	NA	TRBJ1-1	TGTGCCAGCAGCTTAGATCGTAGGGGAAGGGACACTGAAGCTTTCTTT	CASSLDRRGRDTEAFF
TRBV7-2	few	TRBD1	TRBJ2-7	TGTGCCAGCAGCTCGACAGGGTCCCCCTACGAGCAGTACTTC	CASSSTGSPYEQYF
TRBV4-3	few	NA	TRBJ1-1	TGCGCCAGCAGCCAAGACGCGGTACTAACTAGGGCTGAAGCTTTCTTT	CASSQDAVLTRAEAFF
TRBV2	few	NA	TRBJ1-2	TGTGCCAGCCCTGACCGGGGTAACTATGGCTACACCTTC	CASPDRGNYGYTF
TRBV7-3	few	NA	TRBJ1-2	TGTGCCAGCAGCCCAAACAGTACGCCTAACTATGGCTACACCTTC	CASSPNSTPNYGYTF
TRBV11-1	few	TRBD1	TRBJ2-7	TGTGCCAGCAGCTCGGACAGGGCGTACGAGCAGTACTTC	CASSSDRAYEQYF
TRBV7-2	medium-sized	NA	TRBJ1-1	TGTGCCAGCAGCTTAATTGGGACTGAAGCTTTCTTT	CASSLIGTEAFF
TRBV11-2	once	NA	TRBJ2-5	TGTGCCAGCAGCACCTCGGTCGCCTTACAAGAGACCCAGTACTTC	CASSTSVALQETQYF
TRBV13	NA	TRBD1	TRBJ1-4	TGTGCCAGCAGCTTAGTACAGGGGGGTAATGAAAAACTGTTTTTT	CASSLVQGGNEKLFF
TRBV6-1	NA	NA	TRBJ2-1	TGTGCCAGCAGTGAGCCGACATGGTCCTACAATGAGCAGTTCTTC	CASSEPTWSYNEQFF
TRBV11-2	few	NA	TRBJ2-1	TGTGCCAGCAGCTTAGAGGTCCTTAGCAACTACAATGAGCAGTTCTTC	CASSLEVLSNYNEQFF
TRBV11-2	NA	NA	TRBJ1-2	TGTGCCAGCAGCTTAGGAGGAGCCTCTAACTATGGCTACACCTTC	CASSLGGASNYGYTF
TRBV12-5	NA	TRBD1	TRBJ2-2	TGTGCTAGTGGTACGGGACAGGGAGCGGCCACCGGGGAGCTGTTTTTT	CASGTGQGAATGELFF
TRBV6-1	many	NA	TRBJ2-6	TGTGCCAGCAGTGAGCAGAGCTCTGGGGCCAACGTCCTGACTTTC	CASSEQSSGANVLTF
TRBV7-9	many	TRBD2	TRBJ2-2	TGTGCCAGCAGCCGGGGACTAGCGGCCACCGGGGAGCTGTTTTTT	CASSRGLAATGELFF
TRBV7-3	NA	NA	TRBJ1-1	TGTGCCAGCAGCTTCAGCCCGGACTTTGAAGCTTTCTTT	CASSFSPDFEAFF
TRBV7-9	few	NA	TRBJ1-1	TGTGCCAGCAGCTCTCCCCTCCCTGAAGCTTTCTTT	CASSSPLPEAFF
TRBV27	NA	NA	TRBJ1-1	TGTGCCAGCAGTTTATCGTACGCAGGGAACACTGAAGCTTTCTTT	CASSLSYAGNTEAFF
TRBV12-3/TRBV12-4	few	NA	TRBJ1-5	TGTGCCAGCAGTCTAGGACCCTTGGGGAGCAATCAGCCCCAGCATTTT	CASSLGPLGSNQPQHF
TRBV28	NA	NA	TRBJ2-4	TGTGCCAGCAGTTTGAGGGAGGCCAAAAACATTCAGTACTTC	CASSLREAKNIQYF
TRBV12-3/TRBV12-4	few	NA	TRBJ2-5	TGTGCCAGCACCGAGGAGGGGGGCCCGGGAGAGACCCAGTACTTC	CASTEEGGPGETQYF
TRBV12-3/TRBV12-4	NA	TRBD1	TRBJ1-2	TGTGCCAGCAGTTTGGAGACAGGGGGACCCTATGGCTACACCTTC	CASSLETGGPYGYTF
TRBV12-3/TRBV12-4	NA	NA	TRBJ1-4	TGTGCCACTTCCGCTCTGGGGGCTAGCGAAAAACTGTTTTTT	CATSALGASEKLFF
TRBV7-8	few	TRBD2	TRBJ2-2	TGTGCGGCGCCACTAGCGTTCACCGGGGAGCTGTTTTTT	CAAPLAFTGELFF
TRBV6-1	NA	NA	TRBJ2-7	TGTGCCAGCAGTGAATTGGGAGGACCCAAGCAGTACTTC	CASSELGGPKQYF
TRBV6-1	NA	NA	TRBJ2-2	TGTGCCAGCAGTATACGGGGGTTTACCGGGGAGCTGTTTTTT	CASSIRGFTGELFF
TRBV6-1	few	NA	TRBJ1-2	TGTGCCAGCAGTGACCTCGGGACGGTCTATGGCTACACCTTC	CASSDLGTVYGYTF
TRBV4-1	NA	NA	TRBJ1-2	TGCGCCAGCAGCCAACGGACGGTATTTAGCTACACCTTC	CASSQRTVFSYTF
TRBV6-8	NA	NA	TRBJ2-7	TGTGCCAGCAGTTACTCCTGGGCGGGGGAGCAGTACTTC	CASSYSWAGEQYF
TRBV18	many	TRBD2	TRBJ2-1	TGTGCCAGCTCACCACCTAGCGGGGTTTACAATGAGCAGTTCTTC	CASSPPSGVYNEQFF
TRBV7-9	NA	NA	TRBJ1-2	TGTGCCAGCAGCTTATTCCTCAGGGCGCAAGGCTACACCTTC	CASSLFLRAQGYTF
TRBV7-2	NA	TRBD1	TRBJ2-5	TGTGCCAGCAGCTACGGGACAGATGATAAAGAGACCCAGTACTTC	CASSYGTDDKETQYF
TRBV6-2/TRBV6-3	many	NA	TRBJ1-5	TGTGCCAGCAGTATAAATAGGGGCAATCAGCCCCAGCATTTT	CASSINRGNQPQHF
TRBV7-9	NA	TRBD1	TRBJ1-2	TGTGCCAGCAGCTTTCAGGGGGCGGTCTATGGCTACACCTTC	CASSFQGAVYGYTF
TRBV7-2	NA	NA	TRBJ2-3	TGTGCCAGCAGCTTTGTCGGGGCGGGCACAGATACGCAGTATTTT	CASSFVGAGTDTQYF
TRBV18	NA	TRBD1	TRBJ1-1	TGTGCCAGCTCACCACAATACAGGGGCTATAGCACTGAAGCTTTCTTT	CASSPQYRGYSTEAFF
TRBV7-2	NA	NA	TRBJ1-5	TGTGCCAGCAGCTTATCGATAGGGCGGGTGAATCAGCCCCAGCATTTT	CASSLSIGRVNQPQHF
TRBV12-3/TRBV12-4	NA	TRBD1	TRBJ1-2	TGTGCCATCGAAGACAGGGGGAATGGCTACACCTTC	CAIEDRGNGYTF
TRBV11-2	few	NA	TRBJ2-5	TGTGCCAGCAGCCATGTCCTAGCGCAGGAGACCCAGTACTTC	CASSHVLAQETQYF
TRBV27	few	TRBD2	TRBJ2-3	TGTGCCAGCAGTTTATTTGCGGGGGAACTCACAGATACGCAGTATTTT	CASSLFAGELTDTQYF
TRBV7-2	few	TRBD1	TRBJ1-4	TGTGCCAGCAGCCCGGGGACAGGGGACAGCTCAACTAATGAAAAACTGTTTTTT	CASSPGTGDSSTNEKLFF
TRBV10-3	NA	NA	TRBJ1-6	TGTGCCACCGGTGGGCAGCTGAATAATTCACCCCTCCACTTT	CATGGQLNNSPLHF
TRBV29-1	NA	TRBD1	TRBJ1-1	TGCAGCGGAAGACAGGGGGTAGCTTTCTTT	CSGRQGVAFF